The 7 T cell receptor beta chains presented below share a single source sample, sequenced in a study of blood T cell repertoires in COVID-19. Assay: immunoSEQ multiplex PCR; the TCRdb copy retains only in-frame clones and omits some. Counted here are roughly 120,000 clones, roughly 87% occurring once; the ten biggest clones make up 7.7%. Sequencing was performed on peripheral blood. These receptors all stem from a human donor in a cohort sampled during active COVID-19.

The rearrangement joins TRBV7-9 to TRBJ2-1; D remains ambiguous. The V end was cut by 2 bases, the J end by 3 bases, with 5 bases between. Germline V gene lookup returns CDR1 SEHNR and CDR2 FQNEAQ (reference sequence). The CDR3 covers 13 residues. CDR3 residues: CASSLQNYNEQFF. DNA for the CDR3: TGTGCCAGCAGCTTACAAAACTACAATGAGCAGTTCTTC. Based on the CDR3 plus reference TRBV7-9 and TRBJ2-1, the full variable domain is DTGVSQNPRHKITKRGQNVTFRCDPISEHNRLYWYRQTLGQGPEFLTYFQNEAQLEKSRLLSDRFSAERPKGSFSTLEIQRTEQGDSAMYLCASSLQNYNEQFFGPGTRLTVL.

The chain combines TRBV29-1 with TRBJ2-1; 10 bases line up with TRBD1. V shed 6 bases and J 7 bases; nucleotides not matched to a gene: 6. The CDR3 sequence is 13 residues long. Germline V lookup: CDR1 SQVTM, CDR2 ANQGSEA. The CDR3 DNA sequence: TGCAGCGTCGACCGGGACAGGGGTAATGAGCAGTTCTTC. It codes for CSVDRDRGNEQFF.

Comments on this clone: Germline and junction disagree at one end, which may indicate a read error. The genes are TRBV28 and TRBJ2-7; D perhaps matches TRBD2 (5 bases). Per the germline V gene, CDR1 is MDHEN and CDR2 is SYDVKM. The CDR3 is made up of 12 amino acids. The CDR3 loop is CASSSGRKGEIF. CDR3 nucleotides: TGTGCCAGCAGTTCCGGTCGTAAGGGAGAGATATTC.

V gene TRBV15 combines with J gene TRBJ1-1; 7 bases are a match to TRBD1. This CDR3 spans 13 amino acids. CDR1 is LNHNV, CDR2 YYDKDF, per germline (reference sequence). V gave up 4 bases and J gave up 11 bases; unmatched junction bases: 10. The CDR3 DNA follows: TGTGCCACCAGCACGGACAGGCGAAGTCTGGCTTTCTTT. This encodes CATSTDRRSLAFF.

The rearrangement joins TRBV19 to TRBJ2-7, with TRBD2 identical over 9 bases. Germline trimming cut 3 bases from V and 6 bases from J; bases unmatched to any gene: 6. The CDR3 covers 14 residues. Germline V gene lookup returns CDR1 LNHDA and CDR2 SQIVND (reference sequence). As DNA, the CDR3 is TGTGCCAGTAGTATTAGCGGGAGTGGGACCGAGCAGTACTTC. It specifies CASSISGSGTEQYF.

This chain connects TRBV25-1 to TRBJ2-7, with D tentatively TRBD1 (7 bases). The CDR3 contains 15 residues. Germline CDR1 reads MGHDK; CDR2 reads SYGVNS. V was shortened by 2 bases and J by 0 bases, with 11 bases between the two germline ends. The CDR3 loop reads CASSEGGTVSYEQYF. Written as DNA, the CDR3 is TGTGCCAGCAGTGAAGGAGGGACAGTCTCCTACGAGCAGTACTTC.

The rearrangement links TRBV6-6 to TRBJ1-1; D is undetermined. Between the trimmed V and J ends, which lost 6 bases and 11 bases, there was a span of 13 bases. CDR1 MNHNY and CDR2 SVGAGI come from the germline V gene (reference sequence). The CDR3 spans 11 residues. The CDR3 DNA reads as TGTGCCAGCAGCCAGGCCGGCGGGGCTTTCTTT. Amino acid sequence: CASSQAGGAFF.